One sample yielded the 21 T cell receptor beta chains listed below, sequenced in a study of T cell responses to AZD1222 COVID-19 vaccine. Profiled with immunoSEQ multiplex PCR; TCRdb holds only in-frame clones, not every one. The top ten hold 1.5% to 2% of the sample, which has about 160,000 clones, 91% seen once. Sequencing used peripheral blood, obtained on day 0 of AZD1222 vaccination. The receptors were sampled from an adult in good health.

The rearrangement links TRBV5-4 to TRBJ1-1, with 10 bases lining up with TRBD1. Germline V gene data show CDR1 as SGHNT and CDR2 as YYREEE (reference sequence). V shed 0 bases, J shed 6 bases, and the junction held 8 bases outside the gene matches. This CDR3 spans 16 amino acids. The CDR3 region has the DNA TGTGCCAGCAGCTTGGGAGGGACAGGGGTAATGGCTGAAGCTTTCTTT. This sequence encodes CASSLGGTGVMAEAFF.

The chain is built from TRBV28 and TRBJ2-7; possible D gene TRBD1, 6 bases. The CDR3 length is 13 residues. Germline V lookup: CDR1 MDHEN, CDR2 SYDVKM. As DNA, the CDR3 is TGTGCAGGGGGAGATCCTCTCTCCTACGAGCAGTACTTC. Protein: CAGGDPLSYEQYF. The full variable domain, completed using reference TRBV28 and TRBJ2-7, is DVKVTQSSRYLVKRTGEKVFLECVQDMDHENMFWYRQDPGLGLRLIYFSYDVKMKEKGDIPEGYSVSREKKERFSLILESASTNQTSMYLCAGGDPLSYEQYFGPGTRLTVT.

The chain is built from TRBV28 and TRBJ2-1; D not resolved. Trimming removed 7 bases at V and 3 bases at J, with 16 bases between. CDR3 size: 15 residues. The germline CDR1 and CDR2 sequences are MDHEN and SYDVKM. The CDR3 DNA reads TGTGCCAGCATCTTAGACACGGCTCTCTACAATGAGCAGTTCTTC. It codes for CASILDTALYNEQFF.

This clone was seen a handful of times. The chain combines TRBV19 with TRBJ2-7, with D perhaps given as TRBD1 or TRBD2 (5 bases each). V lost 4 bases and J 0 bases, leaving 16 bases between the germline ends. The CDR3 has 16 amino acids. Germline V lookup: CDR1 LNHDA, CDR2 SQIVND (reference sequence). CDR3 amino acids: CASSNRFGTSSYEQYF. CDR3 nucleotides: TGTGCCAGTAGTAACAGGTTTGGGACCAGCTCCTACGAGCAGTACTTC.

The chain combines TRBV29-1 with TRBJ2-1; no clear D gene. The CDR3 contains 14 residues. V was clipped by 7 bases and J by 0 bases, with 13 bases between them. Germline V gives CDR1 SQVTM, CDR2 ANQGSEA. The CDR3 region has the DNA TGCAGCGCCGATCCGGCTGTCTCCTACAATGAGCAGTTCTTC. Residues: CSADPAVSYNEQFF.

The chain recombines TRBV18 with TRBJ2-2; possibly TRBD1 for D (6 bases). Germline V gene lookup returns CDR1 KGHSH and CDR2 LQKENI. CDR3 length equals 16 residues. The V end lost 2 bases, the J end lost 0 bases, and 10 bases lay between the germline ends. The DNA for the CDR3 is TGTGCCAGCTCACCAGCGGCAGGGGCGAACACCGGGGAGCTGTTTTTT. Its translation: CASSPAAGANTGELFF.

The V and J genes are TRBV2 and TRBJ2-7; D call uncertain. This CDR3 has 12 amino acids. V was shortened by 1 base and J by 5 bases, with 6 bases between the two germline ends. Germline CDR1 reads SNHLY; CDR2 reads FYNNEI. The CDR3 sequence: CASSEGVNEQYF. The CDR3 DNA follows: TGTGCCAGCAGTGAAGGTGTGAACGAGCAGTACTTC.

About this clone: At the DNA level, this CDR3 is encoded by other sequences in the same sample as well. The gene calls are TRBV29-1 and TRBJ2-7; 8 nucleotides agree with TRBD1. Per the germline V gene, CDR1 is SQVTM and CDR2 is ANQGSEA. The junction had 3 bases not matched to a gene; V was cut back by 6 bases and J by 2 bases. This CDR3 spans 12 amino acids. Here the CDR3 DNA reads TGCAGCGTCGAGACAGGGGCCTACGAGCAGTACTTC. Amino acids: CSVETGAYEQYF.

This sequence joins TRBV10-3 and TRBJ2-1; TRBD1 agrees at 8 bases. Germline CDR1 ENHRY, CDR2 SYGVKD. The CDR3 runs 16 residues. Losses at the gene ends were 2 bases for V and 10 bases for J; bases not matched to a gene: 13. DNA for the CDR3: TGTGCCATCAGTGAGCCAGGGCAGGGGGCGAGGGAGGAGCAGTTCTTC. It yields the protein CAISEPGQGAREEQFF.

J is TRBJ1-1 and V is TRBV28, with D tentatively TRBD1 (6 bases). Trimming took off 6 bases at V and 0 bases at J, with 11 bases between the two ends. CDR3 length equals 14 residues. Per germline, CDR1 MDHEN and CDR2 SYDVKM. CDR3 amino acids: CASRDGQLNTEAFF. The CDR3 bases are TGTGCCAGCAGGGATGGACAGCTGAACACTGAAGCTTTCTTT.

As to this clone: The same CDR3 also results from other DNA sequences found in this sample. This chain connects TRBV6-2 or TRBV6-3 to TRBJ2-7; D remains ambiguous. CDR1 and CDR2 (germline): MNHEY, SVGEGT. There are 12 residues in the CDR3. V was trimmed by 6 bases and J by 2 bases, leaving 8 bases between them. The CDR3 region is CASSPTAYEQYF. CDR3 DNA sequence: TGTGCCAGCAGCCCCACAGCCTACGAGCAGTACTTC.

The chain has TRBV3-1 (or the pseudogene TRBV3-2) and TRBJ1-2; TRBD1 agrees at 8 bases. CDR1 LGHDT and CDR2 YNNKEL come from the germline V gene (reference sequence). This CDR3 is built from 14 residues. J was trimmed by 6 bases and V by 3 bases; bases with no gene match: 6. The CDR3, as DNA: TGTGCCAGCAGCCACCGGGACAGGCCGAATGGCTACACCTTC. Protein product: CASSHRDRPNGYTF.

This rearrangement joins TRBV14 to TRBJ1-2; 8 bases line up with TRBD1. CDR3 length: 17 amino acids. Per the germline V gene, CDR1 is SGHDN and CDR2 is FVKESK. The V segment lost 2 bases and the J segment 6 bases; nucleotides outside the gene matches: 14. The CDR3 DNA reads as TGTGCCAGCAGCCAATATGGGGCAGGGGGCGCTTGGGATGGCTACACCTTC. This sequence encodes CASSQYGAGGAWDGYTF.

This clone was seen just once. The rearrangement joins TRBV12-3 or TRBV12-4 to TRBJ1-1; D unresolved. This CDR3 region has 13 residues. Trimming left V 6 bases short and J 1 base short, with 9 bases between. As DNA, the CDR3 is TGTGCCAGCAGCCGTAGAGAGAACACTGAAGCTTTCTTT. It is translated as CASSRRENTEAFF.

The chain employs TRBV28 and TRBJ2-7; D gene uncertain. The CDR3 runs to 12 residues. CDR1 MDHEN and CDR2 SYDVKM come from the germline V gene. V was shortened by 10 bases and J by 3 bases, with 13 bases between the two germline ends. The DNA for the CDR3 is TGTGCCATAGGTCGCACCGTCTACGAGCAGTACTTC. This encodes CAIGRTVYEQYF.

Here the CDR3 reads CASSQETGELFF. DNA of the CDR3: TGCGCCAGCAGCCAAGAAACCGGGGAGCTGTTTTTT. V usage is TRBV4-3 and J usage is TRBJ2-2; D call uncertain. Between the trimmed V and J ends, which lost 0 bases and 5 bases, there was a span of 1 base. In germline, CDR1 is LGHNA, CDR2 YSLEER. The length of the CDR3 is 12 residues.

This chain connects TRBV11-2 to TRBJ1-3; D unclear. From germline, CDR1 is SGHAT and CDR2 FQNNGV. With 5 bases removed from V and 0 bases from J, the gap between germline ends came to 8 bases. The CDR3 loop spans 14 amino acids. The CDR3 DNA reads TGTGCCAGCAGCGTGACCGACTCTGGAAACACCATATATTTT. Its protein product is CASSVTDSGNTIYF.

The chain has TRBV6-5 and TRBJ2-7; 8 nucleotides agree with TRBD2. The V gene's germline CDR1 is MNHEY and CDR2 SVGAGI. The CDR3 sequence is 14 residues long. Unmatched junction bases numbered 8, after V lost 7 bases and J lost 3 bases. The CDR3 DNA is TGTGCCAGCACCAGGACTAGCATGAGCTACGAGCAGTACTTC. Its protein is CASTRTSMSYEQYF.

The chain carries TRBV25-1 and TRBJ1-2; no reliable D call. Per germline, CDR1 MGHDK and CDR2 SYGVNS. The CDR3 has 15 amino acids. V was trimmed by 5 bases and J by 0 bases, leaving 13 bases between them. DNA of the CDR3: TGTGCCAGCAGTTCTTTTGACGGAGCTAACTATGGCTACACCTTC. Encoded protein: CASSSFDGANYGYTF.

The rearrangement uses TRBV5-1 and TRBJ2-5; possibly TRBD1 for D (5 bases). CDR1 is SGHRS and CDR2 is YFSETQ in the germline V gene. V lost 2 bases and J lost 2, with 7 bases in between. There are 13 residues in the CDR3. CDR3 DNA sequence: TGCGCCAGCAGCTTCAGACAGCAAGAGACCCAGTACTTC. This gives the protein CASSFRQQETQYF. The full variable domain, its missing parts supplied by reference TRBV5-1 and TRBJ2-5, is KAGVTQTPRYLIKTRGQQVTLSCSPISGHRSVSWYQQTPGQGLQFLFEYFSETQRNKGNFPGRFSGRQFSNSRSEMNVSTLELGDSALYLCASSFRQQETQYFGPGTRLLVL.

In nucleotides, the CDR3 is TGTGCCACCAGCAGAGATCGGGGGAGGGCGACAGAGACCCAGTACTTC. This gives the protein CATSRDRGRATETQYF. This sequence joins TRBV15 and TRBJ2-5; TRBD2 matches at 7 bases. The germline CDR1 and CDR2 sequences are LNHNV and YYDKDF (reference sequence). V was clipped by 0 bases and J by 4 bases; unmatched bases: 8. This CDR3 region has 16 residues.